This is a list of T cell receptor beta chains from one sample in a study of blood T cells in healthy people across ages. One entry per CDR3 protein, called by TCRdb with MiXCR from the 5' RACE reads. The sample records approximately 800,000 distinct CDR3 sequences, just over 55% being singletons. Sequencing input: blood. The origin of the receptors is a man aged 40-55 years in good health. CDR3s include the opening cysteine and the closing phenylalanine or tryptophan. Rows may omit the clone size; those that give it use once, few, many or a size class.

many	TRBV7-9	TRBJ1-5	CASSSLNQPQHF
-	TRBV29-1	TRBJ2-1	CSVEGTTSSYNEQFF
-	TRBV5-1	TRBJ1-5	CASRREATGNQPQHF
-	TRBV4-2	TRBJ2-2	CASSQLENTGELFF
-	TRBV28	TRBJ2-5	CASRPLQPGGAETQYF
-	TRBV3-1	-	CASSQDGRGSYEQYF
-	TRBV6-2/TRBV6-3	TRBJ2-3	CASSFRDFKRTQYF
-	TRBV5-1	TRBJ2-6	CASSLAAGTGFSGANVLTF
-	TRBV7-6	TRBJ1-5	CASSLAVGRDQPQHF
-	TRBV7-2	TRBJ2-3	CASSPQPLAGDDTQYF
-	TRBV15	TRBJ1-3	CATSTGQGASLSGNTIYF
-	TRBV24-1	TRBJ2-7	CATSDGLDRGDYEQYF
-	TRBV12-3/TRBV12-4	TRBJ1-4	CASSFGLASTNEKLFF
-	TRBV4-3	TRBJ2-5	CASSQRGTDLRETQYF
-	TRBV7-9	TRBJ2-7	CASSFSEEEQYF
-	TRBV6-5	TRBJ1-1	CASRATGSGNTEAFF
-	TRBV7-9	TRBJ2-7	CASSSGQNTGYEQYF
-	TRBV5-4	TRBJ1-2	CASSFKKGYTF
once	TRBV9	-	CASSVRSGGDYNEQYF
few	TRBV20-1	TRBJ2-7	CSARVGQGSSYEQYF
few	TRBV6-1	TRBJ2-7	CASIITSGQGGYEQYF
few	TRBV6-5	TRBJ2-7	CASRLQTLSDEQYF
-	TRBV10-3	TRBJ1-4	CAISEGQDNEKLFF
-	TRBV27	TRBJ1-1	CASSLIRGRLNTEAFF
many	TRBV28	TRBJ1-5	CASSLGGSNQPQHF
-	TRBV3-1	TRBJ1-1	CASSDNRGTGNTEAFF
once	TRBV15	TRBJ2-3	CATTPLAGNTDTQYF
few	TRBV5-1	TRBJ2-1	CASSLSPDRYGREEQFF
-	TRBV3-1	TRBJ2-5	CASSQEQGKTQYF
few	TRBV13	TRBJ2-1	CASSWRASPSSYNEQFF
-	TRBV5-1	TRBJ2-1	CASSLAPGAGSYNEQFF
-	TRBV5-1	TRBJ2-1	CASSVTSGGSHPYNEQFF
-	TRBV28	TRBJ2-3	CASSSSKSLTSGFTDTQYF
-	TRBV20-1	TRBJ2-7	CSARGPRTGGSYEQYF
-	TRBV18	TRBJ2-3	CASSPGTGDPDTQYF
few	TRBV28	TRBJ2-7	CASSSRDRVAYEQYF
-	TRBV6-6	TRBJ1-1	CASSNQKDSNTEAFF
-	TRBV5-1	TRBJ2-1	CASSPPASGRARANEQFF
-	TRBV7-9	TRBJ2-7	CASSFGLAWSYEQYF
few	TRBV14	TRBJ1-2	CASSQDVVAGAYYGYTF
-	TRBV4-1	TRBJ2-5	CASSQDLTSGSQETQYF
-	TRBV5-1	-	CASRVQGTQKTQYF
-	TRBV25-1	TRBJ2-6	CASSGRDGSSSGANVLTF
few	TRBV6-4	TRBJ2-2	CASSDSKEGAGELFF
-	TRBV7-9	TRBJ2-6	CASSTRTGGASGANVLTF
-	TRBV11-3	TRBJ2-7	CASKPQGYPEQYF
once	TRBV12-3/TRBV12-4	TRBJ1-5	CASSLQGSNNQPQHF
-	TRBV12-3/TRBV12-4	TRBJ2-5	CASSAGVGQATQYF
-	TRBV20-1	TRBJ2-7	CSARDPVSGGTSSYEQYF
-	TRBV11-2	TRBJ2-1	CASNLGWEQFF
-	TRBV7-9	TRBJ2-1	CASSLSGGDNERFF
-	TRBV4-2	TRBJ2-1	CASSQDPSGDYNEQFF
-	TRBV29-1	TRBJ2-5	CSVDGDNQETQYF
few	TRBV15	TRBJ2-5	CATSRAFPQETQYF
-	TRBV5-4	TRBJ2-4	CASSLEAGGSKNIQYF
once	TRBV7-3	TRBJ2-6	CASSSWGTPSGANVLTF
-	TRBV29-1	TRBJ2-5	CSARTSGSWRETQYF
-	TRBV7-2	TRBJ1-2	CASSLQRTGGVGYTF
-	TRBV2	TRBJ2-3	CASSEVASGHTQYF